This T cell receptor beta chain was captured by sequencing in a study of tumor-infiltrating lymphocytes in primary liver carcinoma. Looking at the study overall: The patients presented with primary liver carcinoma, which was managed through surgical resection. Study findings and constraints: Between tumor regions, pairs overlapped more than tumor-adjacent and tumor-blood pairs did. No comparison of CD4+ and CD8+ repertoires was made, since the samples were bulk unsorted.

Using a constant-region primer together with ProtoScript II reverse transcriptase, TCR beta cDNA was made from approximately 500 ng of total RNA. ARM-PCR was slightly modified, and three nested multiplex PCR rounds with it gave rise to the TCR beta libraries. The study ran its first two PCR rounds for nine to ten cycles each, using TRBV1-TRBV30 forward primers and a C-beta reverse primer. TCRdb itself ran the multiplex PCR reads through MiXCR, one entry per CDR3 protein. The sample yields about 310,000 distinct CDR3 sequences, almost 60% seen once. Comments on this clonotype: Its cognate antigen is unknown. The junction departs from germline at one end; a sequencing error may be responsible.

In addition to blood RNA drawn from unsorted whole blood, germline DNA was extracted. CDR3 length: 15 amino acids. Germline lookup yields CDR1 SGHAT and CDR2 FQNNGV. The TCR sequence derives from a woman in her 30s with primary liver carcinoma and hepatitis B virus infection. The sequenced sample was peripheral blood. V and J are TRBV11-2 and TRBJ2-1; 8 nucleotides align to TRBD2. The CDR3 loop is CASSAPTSAYNEQFF. CDR3 nucleotides: TGTGCCAGCAGCGCCCCGACTAGCGCTTACAATGAACAGTTCTTC.